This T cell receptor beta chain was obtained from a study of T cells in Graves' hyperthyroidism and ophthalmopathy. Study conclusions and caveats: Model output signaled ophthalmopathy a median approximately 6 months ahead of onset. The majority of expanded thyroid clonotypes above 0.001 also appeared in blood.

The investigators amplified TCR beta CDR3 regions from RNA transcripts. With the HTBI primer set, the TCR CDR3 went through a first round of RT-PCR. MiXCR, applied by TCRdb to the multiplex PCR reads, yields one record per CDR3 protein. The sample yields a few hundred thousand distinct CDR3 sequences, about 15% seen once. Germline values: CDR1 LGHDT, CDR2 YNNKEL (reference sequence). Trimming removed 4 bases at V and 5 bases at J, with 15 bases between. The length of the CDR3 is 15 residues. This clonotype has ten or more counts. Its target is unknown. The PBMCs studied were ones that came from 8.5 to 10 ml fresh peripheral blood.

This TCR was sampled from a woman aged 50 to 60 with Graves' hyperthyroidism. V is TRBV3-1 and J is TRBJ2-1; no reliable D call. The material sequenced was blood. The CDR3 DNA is TGTGCCAGCAGCCCGCACACCATTAACCACAATGAGCAGTTCTTC. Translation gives CASSPHTINHNEQFF.